This T cell receptor (beta chain) was recovered during a study of cytomegalovirus exposure and HLA in healthy donors. Study background: Around 85 million unique TCRs from HLA-typed donors were held in an early data release. Findings of the study overall: In most subjects, TCR beta sequences reportedly gave accurate predictions of HLA-A and HLA-B alleles. Later work showed greater clonal expansion in HLA-associated TCR beta chains than in equally common others.

Vbeta (60) and Jbeta (13) primers were used in the PCR. As originally analysed: Later, roughly 77 million unique TCR beta chains were counted in an analysis, and some 9.9 million of them were shared. Clones were read by immunoSEQ multiplex PCR, and TCRdb kept only the in-frame ones, dropping some. That table gives V, J and clone size, and the DNA gave D and trimming. The table records more than 90,000 clones, approximately 76% of them present only once. Germline V gives CDR1 MNHEY, CDR2 SMNVEV (reference sequence). The CDR3 runs 17 residues. In the case of this clone: What it binds is unknown. Sequence at one end of the junction differs from germline and may be a read error.

The source material was PBMCs. The chain uses TRBV27 and TRBJ2-1; 7 nucleotides align to TRBD2. This TCR was recovered from a middle-aged man in good health and CMV-seropositive. The DNA for the CDR3 is TGTGCCGGCAGTTTATCGGTCCCCGGGAGGTCTAGGGATGAGCAGTTCTTC. This codes for CAGSLSVPGRSRDEQFF.